These 32 T cell receptor beta chains were sequenced from one sample in a study of CD8 T cells in Susac syndrome. Random hexamers were used to reverse transcribe about 0.5 to 1 ug of RNA. TCRdb re-called the immunoSEQ multiplex PCR reads with MiXCR, one entry per CDR3 protein. The sample records about 150,000 distinct CDR3 sequences, approximately 94% being singletons. The specimen sequenced was CD4+ T cells from PBMCs. These receptors all come from a human donor with multiple sclerosis.

The V and J genes are TRBV30 and TRBJ2-1; D might be TRBD1 or TRBD2, each matching 6 bases. The CDR3 is 15 amino acids. V lost 7 bases to trimming and J lost 1 base, with 17 bases between them. From germline, CDR1 is GTSNPN and CDR2 SVGIG (reference sequence). The chain's CDR3 is CASHGGSRSYNEQFF. Written as DNA, the CDR3 is TGTGCCTCCCACGGGGGCAGTCGGTCCTACAATGAGCAGTTCTTC.

The chain combines TRBV19 with TRBJ1-1; perhaps TRBD1 as D (5 bases). Germline CDR1 is LNHDA and CDR2 is SQIVND (reference sequence). V was pared by 5 bases and J by 1 base, with 8 bases between. The CDR3 is 13 amino acids. The CDR3 DNA reads as TGTGCCAGTAGTCAACAGGCGAACACTGAAGCTTTCTTT. Its protein product is CASSQQANTEAFF.

The CDR3 region has the DNA TGTGCCAGCAGCTTGGGCGGCGGCGTCTCTAGCTCCTACGAGCAGTACTTC. This translates into CASSLGGGVSSSYEQYF. This chain links TRBV5-6 with TRBJ2-7; D gene uncertain. Trimming pared 0 bases from V and 0 bases from J, leaving 16 bases between. In germline, CDR1 is SGHDT, CDR2 YYEEEE. This CDR3 contains 17 residues. The full variable domain, completed using reference TRBV5-6 and TRBJ2-7, is DAGVTQSPTHLIKTRGQQVTLRCSPKSGHDTVSWYQQALGQGPQFIFQYYEEEERQRGNFPDRFSGHQFPNYSSELNVNALLLGDSALYLCASSLGGGVSSSYEQYFGPGTRLTVT.

The rearrangement links TRBV4-1 to TRBJ1-4; D is unresolved. Germline V lookup: CDR1 MGHRA, CDR2 YSYEKL. Trimming left V 1 base short and J 7 bases short, with 7 bases between. The CDR3 is 13 residues long. The CDR3 loop reads CASSQGEGEKLFF. The CDR3 bases are TGCGCCAGCAGCCAAGGGGAAGGTGAAAAACTGTTTTTT.

This chain uses TRBV20-1 with TRBJ2-7, with a tentative D call TRBD1 (6 bases). Germline lookup yields CDR1 DFQATT and CDR2 SNEGSKA (reference sequence). The CDR3 runs to 13 residues. V shed 3 bases and J shed 5 bases, with 14 bases lying between them. In nucleotides, the CDR3 is TGCAGTGCTAGCCCCTCCACAGGGAACGAGCAGTACTTC. This gives the protein CSASPSTGNEQYF.

The J gene is TRBJ1-1, the V gene TRBV7-3; the match to TRBD1 covers 11 bases. Germline assignment: CDR1 SGHTA and CDR2 FQGTGA. J was trimmed by 4 bases and V by 5 bases; bases with no gene match: 15. CDR3 size: 18 residues. The CDR3 region has the DNA TGTGCCAGCAGCCCCTGGGACAGGGGGTTGGGGGTTGGCACTGAAGCTTTCTTT. It yields the protein CASSPWDRGLGVGTEAFF.

V and J are TRBV6-4 and TRBJ2-6, with D perhaps being TRBD1 or TRBD2 (5 bases each). V was shortened by 8 bases and J by 2 bases, with 19 bases between the two germline ends. CDR3 length: 17 residues. Germline-derived CDR1 and CDR2 are MRHNA and SNTAGT. DNA of the CDR3: TGTGCCAGCGGGGGTAGGGAGCGCTCCACTGGGGCCAACGTCCTGACTTTC. The encoded protein is CASGGRERSTGANVLTF.

This chain joins TRBV6-1 and TRBJ2-1; D is perhaps TRBD2 (5 bases). V was clipped by 5 bases and J by 6 bases, with 20 bases between them. The CDR3 totals 16 residues. The V gene's germline CDR1 is MNHNS and CDR2 SASEGT. The CDR3 DNA reads TGTGCCAGCAGTAGGAGGACGACCGAACACCTCAATGAGCAGTTCTTC. Translating gives CASSRRTTEHLNEQFF.

The CDR3 protein is CSASRGQNTGELFF. CDR3 in DNA: TGCAGTGCTAGTCGGGGACAGAACACCGGGGAGCTGTTTTTT. V and J are TRBV20-1 and TRBJ2-2, with D possibly being TRBD1 (6 bases). CDR1 and CDR2 from the germline V gene are DFQATT and SNEGSKA (reference sequence). The V gene lost 3 bases and the J gene lost 1 base, with 9 bases spanning the gap. The CDR3 loop spans 14 amino acids.

The J gene is TRBJ2-5, the V gene TRBV6-1, with D hard to call. With 4 bases removed from V and 3 bases from J, the gap between germline ends came to 12 bases. The CDR3 consists of 14 residues. Germline lookup yields CDR1 MNHNS and CDR2 SASEGT. The CDR3: CASSAQPSKETQYF. The CDR3 region has the DNA TGTGCCAGCAGTGCCCAGCCGAGTAAAGAGACCCAGTACTTC.

The genes are TRBV2 and TRBJ1-2; D remains unclear. CDR1 is SNHLY, CDR2 FYNNEI, per germline. This CDR3 is 11 amino acids long. The ends were cut back, 6 bases at V and 3 bases at J, with 5 bases in the middle. CDR3 DNA: TGTGCCAGCAGGCCAGACTATGGCTACACCTTC. This sequence encodes CASRPDYGYTF.

This clonotype was counted once. The chain joins TRBV28 to TRBJ2-7; D gene unclear. This CDR3 has 14 residues. Deletions cut 4 bases from V and 3 bases from J, with 13 bases between. CDR1 is MDHEN, CDR2 SYDVKM, per germline. CDR3 nucleotides: TGTGCCAGCAGTTCTGGGGAAAGTATCTACGAGCAGTACTTC. It codes for CASSSGESIYEQYF.

The chain has TRBV6-2 or TRBV6-3 and TRBJ1-2, with a tentative D call TRBD1 (5 bases). V lost 4 bases and J 2 bases, leaving 8 bases between the germline ends. CDR1 and CDR2 (germline): MNHEY, SVGEGT. The CDR3 extends over 13 amino acids. The CDR3 DNA follows: TGTGCCAGCAGTTGGGACGGGAACTATGGCTACACCTTC. Its translation is CASSWDGNYGYTF.

The V call is TRBV4-3, the J call TRBJ2-1; perhaps D is TRBD1 or TRBD2 (5 bases each). CDR3 size: 12 residues. Trimming removed 1 base at V and 13 bases at J, with 11 bases between. Germline V gene sequence: CDR1 LGHNA, CDR2 YSLEER. CDR3 sequence: CASSQATGAQFF. CDR3 in DNA: TGCGCCAGCAGCCAAGCCACCGGGGCACAGTTCTTC.

The CDR3 reads CASSLYGFNTDTQYF. DNA of the CDR3: TGTGCCAGCAGCTTGTACGGCTTCAACACAGATACGCAGTATTTT. This chain connects TRBV5-6 to TRBJ2-3; D not resolved. Looked up from germline, CDR1 is SGHDT and CDR2 is YYEEEE. V dropped 1 base and J dropped 2 bases, with 11 bases sitting between them. This CDR3 region has 15 residues.

This chain uses TRBV12-3 or TRBV12-4 with TRBJ2-3; D is possibly TRBD1 (6 bases). Trimming left V 0 bases short and J 3 bases short, with 13 bases between. This CDR3 has 16 amino acids. The CDR3 is CASSLAGQISTDTQYF. Written as DNA, the CDR3 is TGTGCCAGCAGTTTAGCAGGACAGATCTCTACAGATACGCAGTATTTT.

The chain employs TRBV12-3 or TRBV12-4 and TRBJ2-1; D is uncertain. V was trimmed by 6 bases and J by 2 bases, leaving 14 bases between them. The CDR3 has 15 amino acids. In DNA form, the CDR3 reads TGTGCCAGCAGCAAGACTCCAACAGCCTACAATGAGCAGTTCTTC. Amino acids: CASSKTPTAYNEQFF.

V gene TRBV7-6 combines with J gene TRBJ2-1; TRBD1 matches 8 bases. The V and J ends lost 1 base and 5 bases, in that order; junction bases with no gene match: 4. CDR1 SGHVS and CDR2 FNYEAQ come from the germline V gene. There are 15 residues in the CDR3. The CDR3 spells CASSLDQGAHNEQFF. The CDR3 bases are TGTGCCAGCAGCTTAGATCAGGGGGCCCACAATGAGCAGTTCTTC.

The chain uses TRBV2 and TRBJ2-3, with TRBD2 identical over 8 bases. CDR1 SNHLY and CDR2 FYNNEI come from the germline V gene. CDR3 length: 14 residues. Trimming took 8 bases from V and 5 from J; bases not matched to a gene: 9. CDR3 nucleotide sequence: TGTGCCAGCCATGACCCCGGGGGGGTAGATACGCAGTATTTT. Residues: CASHDPGGVDTQYF.

The rearrangement uses TRBV5-1 and TRBJ2-7; 8 positions agree with TRBD1. Looked up from germline, CDR1 is SGHRS and CDR2 is YFSETQ. The CDR3 runs 14 residues. Unmatched junction bases numbered 6, after V lost 4 bases and J lost 3 bases. CDR3 sequence: CASSMGQDRYEQYF. CDR3 DNA: TGCGCCAGCAGCATGGGACAGGACCGCTACGAGCAGTACTTC.

The rearrangement uses TRBV9 and TRBJ2-1; D may be TRBD1 (6 bases). The V gene's germline CDR1 is SGDLS and CDR2 YYNGEE. CDR3 length equals 14 residues. V was cut by 3 bases and J by 8 bases, with 15 bases left in between. The CDR3 reads CASSADPQGHEQFF. CDR3 bases: TGTGCCAGCAGCGCTGACCCACAGGGTCATGAGCAGTTCTTC. Filled out from reference TRBV9 and TRBJ2-1, the complete variable domain reads DSGVTQTPKHLITATGQRVTLRCSPRSGDLSVYWYQQSLDQGLQFLIQYYNGEERAKGNILERFSAQQFPDLHSELNLSSLELGDSALYFCASSADPQGHEQFFGPGTRLTVL.

The chain recombines TRBV10-1 with TRBJ2-2, with D maybe TRBD1 (5 bases). The CDR3 is 12 residues long. The V end lost 6 bases, the J end lost 8 bases, and 10 bases lay between the germline ends. The germline CDR1 and CDR2 sequences are WNHNN and SYGVQD (reference sequence). This chain's CDR3 is CASSPGSGELFF. Written as DNA, the CDR3 is TGCGCCAGCAGCCCAGGGTCAGGGGAGCTGTTTTTT.

This sequence joins TRBV5-1 and TRBJ1-1; TRBD1 aligns across 9 bases. With 4 bases clipped from V and 2 bases from J, the junction kept 3 bases outside the gene matches. The CDR3 loop spans 14 amino acids. Germline V CDR1 and CDR2: SGHRS, YFSETQ. The CDR3 loop is CASSTGQGNTEAFF. In DNA form, the CDR3 reads TGCGCCAGCAGCACGGGACAGGGTAACACTGAAGCTTTCTTT.

This sequence joins TRBV5-1 and TRBJ2-7; D possibly corresponds to TRBD2 (5 bases). Germline CDR1 is SGHRS and CDR2 is YFSETQ. Trimming removed 3 bases at V and 0 bases at J, with 10 bases between. This CDR3 is built from 14 residues. The CDR3 DNA is TGCGCCAGCAGCTACTGGACTGGCTCCTACGAGCAGTACTTC. Amino acids: CASSYWTGSYEQYF.

The chain employs TRBV20-1 and TRBJ1-4; D gene uncertain. The V and J ends lost 3 bases and 7 bases respectively, with 15 bases between them. CDR1 and CDR2 (germline): DFQATT, SNEGSKA (reference sequence). CDR3 length equals 14 residues. The CDR3 region has the DNA TGCAGTGCTAGGTTGCGGCCGGGCGGTGAAAAACTGTTTTTT. It specifies CSARLRPGGEKLFF.

The rearrangement joins TRBV30 to TRBJ2-7; the D gene is possibly TRBD1 (5 bases). Germline V gives CDR1 GTSNPN, CDR2 SVGIG (reference sequence). V was shortened by 4 bases and J by 0 bases, with 10 bases between the two germline ends. This CDR3 has 13 residues. CDR3 residues: CAWTHDSSYEQYF. CDR3 bases: TGTGCCTGGACCCACGACAGCTCCTACGAGCAGTACTTC.

The rearrangement uses TRBV18 and TRBJ1-1; 7 nucleotides agree with TRBD1. The CDR3 sequence is 13 residues long. Germline CDR1 and CDR2: KGHSH and LQKENI. V shed 8 bases and J 1 base; nucleotides not matched to a gene: 4. CDR3 residues: CASEQGQNTEAFF. The CDR3 bases are TGTGCCAGCGAACAGGGGCAGAACACTGAAGCTTTCTTT.

The gene calls are TRBV7-9 and TRBJ2-1; 9 nucleotides align to TRBD1. The CDR3 loop spans 14 amino acids. The J segment lost 2 bases and the V segment lost 8 bases, leaving 4 bases of the junction unmatched. Germline assignment: CDR1 SEHNR and CDR2 FQNEAQ (reference sequence). CDR3 nucleotide sequence: TGTGCCAGCGGGACAGGGTTCGCCTACAATGAGCAGTTCTTC. As protein: CASGTGFAYNEQFF.

This chain connects TRBV6-5 to TRBJ1-6, with D perhaps matching TRBD1 (6 bases). V lost 2 bases to trimming and J lost 3 bases, with 20 bases between them. Germline CDR1 MNHEY, CDR2 SVGAGI. The CDR3 contains 19 residues. CDR3 sequence reads: CASSYLPRGLGGYNSPLHF. CDR3 nucleotides: TGTGCCAGCAGTTACCTTCCACGCGGTCTAGGGGGCTATAATTCACCCCTCCACTTT.

For the CDR3, the DNA is TGTGCCAGCAGCTCGGAGGGTACAGGAACCCAAGAGACCCAGTACTTC. It yields the protein CASSSEGTGTQETQYF. The chain employs TRBV11-2 and TRBJ2-5, with D possibly being TRBD2 (6 bases). Deletions cut 4 bases from V and 1 base from J, with 16 bases between. Germline assignment: CDR1 SGHAT and CDR2 FQNNGV. The CDR3 has 16 residues. Full variable domain (remainder filled in from reference TRBV11-2 and TRBJ2-5): EAGVAQSPRYKIIEKRQSVAFWCNPISGHATLYWYQQILGQGPKLLIQFQNNGVVDDSQLPKDRFSAERLKGVDSTLKIQPAKLEDSAVYLCASSSEGTGTQETQYFGPGTRLLVL.

The chain couples TRBV20-1 to TRBJ2-7; D gene uncertain. CDR3 size: 14 residues. Trimming shortened V by 6 bases and J by 2 bases, and 17 bases separated the two germline ends. Germline V CDR1 and CDR2: DFQATT, SNEGSKA (reference sequence). As DNA, the CDR3 is TGCAGTGCCGACAAAGGGATTTCGGCCTACGAGCAGTACTTC. Protein: CSADKGISAYEQYF.

This chain connects TRBV5-1 to TRBJ1-2; tentatively, D is TRBD1 (6 bases). Trimming removed 4 bases at V and 14 bases at J, with 18 bases between. The CDR3 is 12 residues long. The germline gives CDR1 SGHRS, CDR2 YFSETQ. CDR3 amino acids: CASSLGEGHDTF. For the CDR3, the DNA is TGCGCCAGCAGCCTTGGTGAGGGACACGATACCTTC.